This T cell receptor beta chain is drawn from a study of shared clonotypes between healthy human individuals. Turning to the study itself: The cohort comprised a couple of women and a few men. Their ages spanned 18 to 49 years.

Every one of the donors was a Caucasian adult that lived in Nashville, Tennessee. This was a deep-level run. In the study's own analysis: Filtering differed for immunoSEQ, which gave only junction sequences without quality scores. Generated by immunoSEQ multiplex PCR, the TCRdb table keeps only in-frame clones and is missing some. V and J calls and clone size are those listed in that table; D and trimming were worked out from the DNA. The sample contains more than 400,000 clones, 70% to 85% of which appear only once. This CDR3 has 14 amino acids. Germline assignment: CDR1 MGHRA and CDR2 YSYEKL. V shed 1 base and J shed 7 bases, with 11 bases lying between them.

This clonotype was obtained from a middle-aged woman in good health. Some clones in this sample may be carry-over from other donors' samples. Sequenced input: PBMCs. The chain combines TRBV4-1 with TRBJ1-3; D uncertain. The chain's CDR3 is CASSQVVPSNTIYF. The CDR3 DNA is TGCGCCAGCAGCCAAGTTGTACCAAGCAACACCATATATTTT.